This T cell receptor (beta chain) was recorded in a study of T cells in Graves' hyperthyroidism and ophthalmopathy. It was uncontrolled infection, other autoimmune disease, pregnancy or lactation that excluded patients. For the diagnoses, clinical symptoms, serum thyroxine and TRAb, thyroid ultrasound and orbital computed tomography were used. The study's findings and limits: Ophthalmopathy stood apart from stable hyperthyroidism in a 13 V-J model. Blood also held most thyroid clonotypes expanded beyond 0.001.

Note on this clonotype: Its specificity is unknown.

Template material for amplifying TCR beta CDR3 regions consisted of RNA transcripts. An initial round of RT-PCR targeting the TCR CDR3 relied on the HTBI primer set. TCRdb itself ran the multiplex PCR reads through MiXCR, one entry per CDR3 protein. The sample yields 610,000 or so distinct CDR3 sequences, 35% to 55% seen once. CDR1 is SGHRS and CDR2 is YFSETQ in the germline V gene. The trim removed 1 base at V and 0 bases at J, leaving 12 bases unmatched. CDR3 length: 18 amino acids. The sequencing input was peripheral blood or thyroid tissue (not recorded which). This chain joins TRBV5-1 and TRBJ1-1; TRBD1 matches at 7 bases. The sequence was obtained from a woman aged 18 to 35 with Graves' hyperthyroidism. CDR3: CASSLRSVGGRMNTEAFF. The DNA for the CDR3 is TGCGCCAGCAGCTTGCGGAGCGTAGGGGGCCGGATGAACACTGAAGCTTTCTTT.